This T cell receptor beta chain was obtained from a study of PD-1 blockade in classical Hodgkin lymphoma. V was pared by 6 bases and J by 0 bases, with 5 bases of the junction left unmatched. The CDR3 extends over 15 amino acids. Per the germline V gene, CDR1 is SNHLY and CDR2 is FYNNEI. Time point given: cycle 4 day 1 (C4D1), after 6 weeks of nivolumab. Each and every patient relapsed after autologous stem cell transplantation, and patients got differing brentuximab vedotin exposure. Clones were sequenced by immunoSEQ multiplex PCR, and TCRdb holds only the in-frame ones, with some missing. The sample records more than 85,000 clones, about 92% being singletons.

The sample here was peripheral blood mononuclear cells (PBMCs), taken before the fourth cycle of nivolumab. This rearrangement joins TRBV2 to TRBJ2-7, with 10 bases aligning to TRBD2. The sequence was collected from a human donor with classical Hodgkin lymphoma. The CDR3 reads CASSGLAVTSYEQYF. CDR3 in DNA: TGTGCCAGCAGCGGACTAGCGGTTACCTCCTACGAGCAGTACTTC.